Described below is a single T cell receptor beta chain sequence and its context. As yet, its antigen is unknown. The CDR3 totals 14 residues. V was cut by 4 bases and J by 0 bases, with 10 bases left in between. The germline V gene encodes CDR1 MNHEY and CDR2 SVGAGI. The data originate from a study of T cell responses to AZD1222 COVID-19 vaccine. Study-level points and caveats: Regions 160-218 and 743-854 dominated among vaccine-associated CD4 TCRs spanning spike. Mostly white British, mostly female donors; authors suggested clonal diversity may be underestimated. Reportedly, nearly half of unique spike TCRs recognized epitopes outside B.1.351/B.1.1.7 mutations. Vaccination with two AZD1222 doses was followed by a rise in Spike-specific TCR breadth and depth.

Assay used: immunoSEQ multiplex PCR; TCRdb lists only in-frame clones, some missing. The profile shows 120,000 to 150,000 clones, 85% to 95% of them singletons. This specimen consisted of peripheral blood, obtained on day 0 of AZD1222 vaccination. The TCR comes from an adult in good health. J is TRBJ2-7 and V is TRBV6-5, with D hard to call. CDR3 DNA sequence: TGTGCCAGCAGTTCCCCGCGAGACTCCTACGAGCAGTACTTC. Translation: CASSSPRDSYEQYF.